This entry lists 32 T cell receptor beta chains sequenced from one sample in a study of breast tumors, draining lymph nodes, adjacent tissues. TCRdb independently ran MiXCR on the multiplex PCR reads; one entry per CDR3 protein. The data contain 150,000 to 250,000 distinct CDR3 sequences, about 32% of them singletons. Samples came from axillary lymph nodes draining the breast cancer. Sample: axillary lymph node tissue. The receptors stem from a female donor with breast cancer. Some clones in this sample may be carry-over from other donors' samples.

The J gene is TRBJ1-4, the V gene TRBV20-1; D possibly corresponds to TRBD1 (5 bases). V lost 3 bases and J 5 bases, leaving 13 bases between the germline ends. Germline values: CDR1 DFQATT, CDR2 SNEGSKA (reference sequence). CDR3 length: 14 residues. The CDR3 DNA reads TGCAGTGCTAGGAGGAACAGGTTCAATGAAAAACTGTTTTTT. Amino acids: CSARRNRFNEKLFF.

In its sample, this clonotype was seen once. A much more abundant neighbour one base away suggests this may be a read error. The J gene is TRBJ1-2, the V gene TRBV5-1; 10 bases align to TRBD1. CDR3 length: 13 residues. Germline V gene data show CDR1 as SGHRS and CDR2 as YFSETQ. The DNA for the CDR3 is TGCACCAGCGCCCCGGACAGGGGGGATGGCTACACCTTC. It specifies CTSAPDRGDGYTF.

Turning to this clonotype: This sequence may be a read error, since a much larger clone differs from it by one base. The chain is built from TRBV5-4 and TRBJ2-1; D possibly uses TRBD1 or TRBD2 (5 bases each). V was pared by 4 bases and J by 4 bases, with 15 bases between. The CDR3 length is 15 residues. Germline CDR1 reads SGHNT; CDR2 reads YYREEE (reference sequence). The CDR3 is CASSGPGPEYNEQFF. CDR3 sequence (DNA): TGTGCCAGCAGCGGACCGGGACCAGAATACAATGAGCAGTTCTTC.

This clonotype has just a few counts. A much more abundant neighbour one base away suggests this may be a read error. The rearrangement uses TRBV2 and TRBJ2-3, with D possibly being TRBD1 (7 bases). CDR1 and CDR2 from the germline V gene are SNHLY and FYNNEI. This CDR3 spans 14 amino acids. CDR3 sequence (DNA): TGTGCCAGCAGTGTCGACGGAGGGACAGATGCGCAGTATTTT. Its protein product is CASSVDGGTDAQYF. The whole variable domain, filled in from reference TRBV2 and TRBJ2-3, reads EPEVTQTPSHQVTQMGQEVILRCVPISNHLYFYWYRQILGQKVEFLVSFYNNEISEKSEIFDDQFSVERPDGSNFTLKIRSTKLEDSAMYFCASSVDGGTDAQYFGPGTRLTVL.

A remark on this clonotype: This CDR3 fails to terminate in the conserved phenylalanine or tryptophan, so it likely reflects a read error. This chain links TRBV6-2 or TRBV6-3 with TRBJ2-1; 11 bases agree with TRBD2. The CDR3 extends over 15 amino acids. With V trimmed by 5 bases and J by 4 bases, 4 bases remained unmatched. The V gene's germline CDR1 is MNHEY and CDR2 SVGEGT. CDR3 amino acids: CASSTGLAVYNEQFS. The CDR3 nucleotides read TGTGCCAGCAGTACGGGACTAGCGGTGTACAATGAGCAGTTCTCC.

In this sample, this clonotype turned up many times. This chain links TRBV7-2 with TRBJ2-3; D call uncertain. Germline values: CDR1 SGHTA, CDR2 FQGNSA. V lost 6 bases and J 2 bases, leaving 9 bases between the germline ends. The CDR3 has 13 residues. This CDR3 is CASSPPLTDTQYF. CDR3 DNA sequence: TGTGCCAGCAGTCCCCCCCTCACAGATACGCAGTATTTT.

This clonotype was picked up one time. Given a much more abundant clone one base away, this may be a read error. The chain employs TRBV5-1 and TRBJ2-5; TRBD2 aligns across 11 bases. This CDR3 comprises 15 residues. V gave up 2 bases and J gave up 5 bases; unmatched junction bases: 5. CDR1 and CDR2 (germline): SGHRS, YFSETQ. The CDR3 DNA sequence: TGCGCCAGCAGCTTCCTAGCGGGGGGCCACGAGACCCAGTACTTC. Encoded protein: CASSFLAGGHETQYF. The full variable domain, with the rest looked up from reference TRBV5-1 and TRBJ2-5, is KAGVTQTPRYLIKTRGQQVTLSCSPISGHRSVSWYQQTPGQGLQFLFEYFSETQRNKGNFPGRFSGRQFSNSRSEMNVSTLELGDSALYLCASSFLAGGHETQYFGPGTRLLVL.

Regarding this clonotype: Being one base from a much bigger clone, this may be a read error. In DNA, the CDR3 is TGTGCCAGCAGCTTGGGAGCGGGGGCGCCCTCCTACAATGAGCAGTTCTTC. Its protein product is CASSLGAGAPSYNEQFF. This chain uses TRBV11-3 with TRBJ2-1; 8 bases are shared with TRBD2. The CDR3 extends over 17 amino acids. Per the germline V gene, CDR1 is SGHNT and CDR2 is YENEEA. Trimming cost V 3 bases and J 0 bases; bases outside gene matches: 7.

This clonotype came up many times. The chain couples TRBV29-1 to TRBJ2-7, with D perhaps assigned TRBD1 or TRBD2 (5 bases each). With 6 bases removed from V and 2 bases from J, the gap between germline ends came to 14 bases. CDR1 SQVTM and CDR2 ANQGSEA come from the germline V gene. This CDR3 is built from 13 residues. CDR3: CSVGRDRAYEQYF. The CDR3 region has the DNA TGCAGCGTGGGCCGGGACCGAGCCTACGAGCAGTACTTC.

On this clonotype itself: The junction shows a germline mismatch at one end, possibly a read error. The chain has TRBV7-2 and TRBJ1-6; D may be TRBD1 (6 bases). Germline lookup yields CDR1 SGHTA and CDR2 FQGNSA. There are 15 residues in the CDR3. CDR3 amino acids: CVSSLQGHYNSLLHF. DNA for the CDR3: TGTGTCAGCAGCTTGCAGGGACATTATAATTCACTCCTCCACTTT.

This clonotype appeared many times. The genes are TRBV9 and TRBJ2-1; 11 positions match TRBD2. Trimming removed 7 bases from V and 0 bases from J; junction bases left unmatched: 0. The CDR3 is 14 residues long. Germline-derived CDR1 and CDR2 are SGDLS and YYNGEE. The CDR3 loop is CASGTSGSYNEQFF. CDR3 sequence (DNA): TGTGCCAGCGGGACTAGCGGCTCCTACAATGAGCAGTTCTTC.

On this clonotype itself: This is likely a read error, given that the CDR3 carries no conserved phenylalanine or tryptophan at its end. The DNA is omitted, as the CDR3 cannot be located on it reliably, and the CDR3 follows TCRdb's listing. The chain carries TRBV24-1 and TRBJ2-5. The CDR3 sequence runs 10 residues, both termini included. Germline V gene data show CDR1 as KGHDR and CDR2 as SFDVKD. The CDR3 spells CATAGETQDL.

This clonotype showed up many times. V gene TRBV5-1 combines with J gene TRBJ2-5; possible D gene TRBD2, 5 bases. CDR1 and CDR2 from the germline V gene are SGHRS and YFSETQ. The length of the CDR3 is 15 residues. V lost 4 bases and J 0 bases, leaving 13 bases between the germline ends. CDR3 sequence (DNA): TGCGCCAGCAGCGTCAATAGCGCCCACCAAGAGACCCAGTACTTC. This codes for CASSVNSAHQETQYF. Full variable domain (outside the CDR3, taken from reference TRBV5-1 and TRBJ2-5): KAGVTQTPRYLIKTRGQQVTLSCSPISGHRSVSWYQQTPGQGLQFLFEYFSETQRNKGNFPGRFSGRQFSNSRSEMNVSTLELGDSALYLCASSVNSAHQETQYFGPGTRLLVL.

The sample holds many counts of this clonotype. The CDR3 sequence: CASSPPGGQGYEQYF. The CDR3 nucleotides are TGTGCCAGCAGCCCGCCGGGTGGTCAGGGCTACGAGCAGTACTTC. V is TRBV7-2 and J is TRBJ2-7; D perhaps matches TRBD1 (5 bases). V gave up 5 bases and J gave up 3 bases, with 17 bases separating them. The CDR3 runs to 15 residues. Germline CDR1 is SGHTA and CDR2 is FQGNSA.

Only a few counts were recorded for this clonotype. A single base separates this from a much larger clone, so it may be a read error. No conserved phenylalanine or tryptophan is present at the end of the CDR3, so a read error is the likely explanation. The chain couples TRBV7-2 to TRBJ1-2; D is ambiguous. In germline, CDR1 is SGHTA, CDR2 FQGNSA. Trimming removed 5 bases at V and 0 bases at J, with 10 bases between. The CDR3 sequence is 14 residues long. The CDR3 loop is CASSKLLANYGYTL. CDR3 coding DNA: TGTGCCAGCAGCAAATTACTAGCTAACTATGGCTACACCCTC.

With respect to this clonotype: This sequence may be a read error, since a much larger clone differs from it by one base. Here the CDR3 reads CASSFKTGSETQYF. Written as DNA, the CDR3 is TGTGCCAGCAGCTTCAAAACAGGGTCGGAGACCCAGTACTTC. J is TRBJ2-5 and V is TRBV7-2; D might be TRBD1 (6 bases). Trimming removed 3 bases from V and 5 bases from J, with 13 bases in between. Germline CDR1 is SGHTA and CDR2 is FQGNSA. The CDR3 is 14 amino acids.

This clonotype was detected many times. The chain combines TRBV5-1 with TRBJ2-1, with 9 nucleotides matching TRBD2. From germline, CDR1 is SGHRS and CDR2 YFSETQ. The CDR3 is 15 amino acids. Germline trimming cut 3 bases from V and 7 bases from J; bases unmatched to any gene: 8. The CDR3 loop is CASSSLAGSGNEQFF. Here the CDR3 DNA reads TGCGCCAGCAGCTCCCTAGCGGGGTCGGGAAATGAGCAGTTCTTC.

This clonotype was found many times. V and J are TRBV13 and TRBJ1-2, with D possibly being TRBD1 (6 bases). V lost 7 bases to trimming and J lost 0 bases, with 21 bases between them. From germline, CDR1 is PRHDT and CDR2 FYEKMQ (reference sequence). This CDR3 contains 17 residues. CDR3: CASTQGRARGANYGYTF. CDR3 nucleotide sequence: TGTGCCAGCACCCAGGGGAGGGCGCGGGGGGCTAACTATGGCTACACCTTC.

As to this clonotype: This sequence may be a read error, since a much larger clone differs from it by one base. The chain is built from TRBV12-3 or TRBV12-4 and TRBJ1-5; a possible D gene is TRBD1 (5 bases). Trimming removed 3 bases at V and 1 base at J, with 10 bases between. The CDR3 sequence is 15 residues long. The CDR3 reads CASSFPGKSNQPQHF. CDR3 nucleotides: TGTGCCAGCAGTTTCCCAGGGAAAAGCAATCAGCCCCAGCATTTT.

V is TRBV6-6 and J is TRBJ1-5; TRBD1 matches 9 bases. V gave up 5 bases and J gave up 0 bases; unmatched junction bases: 5. Germline CDR1 is MNHNY and CDR2 is SVGAGI (reference sequence). The CDR3 has 16 residues. CDR3 sequence: CASSHRDRDSNQPQHF. The CDR3 DNA follows: TGTGCCAGCAGTCACCGGGACAGGGATAGCAATCAGCCCCAGCATTTT.

The chain uses TRBV5-6 and TRBJ2-5; possibly TRBD2 for D (5 bases). V was clipped by 5 bases and J by 4 bases, with 21 bases between them. CDR3 length: 16 residues. Germline CDR1 and CDR2: SGHDT and YYEEEE. The CDR3 region is CASSDRRASVRETQYF. DNA for the CDR3: TGTGCCAGCAGTGACCGGCGGGCGAGCGTTCGAGAGACCCAGTACTTC.

This clonotype was counted only a few times. This may stem from a read error, because a much larger clone lies one nucleotide away. The chain couples TRBV11-1 to TRBJ2-1; the D is unclear. V lost 5 bases, J lost 9 bases, and 14 bases lay in between. The germline V gene has CDR1 SGHAT and CDR2 FQDESV (reference sequence). This CDR3 has 13 residues. The CDR3 sequence: CASSQDRLAEQFF. CDR3 nucleotides: TGTGCCAGCAGCCAGGACCGTTTAGCTGAGCAGTTCTTC.

The sample holds many counts of this clonotype. This chain uses TRBV7-3 with TRBJ2-1; TRBD2 agrees at 7 bases. Unmatched junction bases numbered 9, after V lost 1 base and J lost 3 bases. CDR1 SGHTA and CDR2 FQGTGA come from the germline V gene. The CDR3 spans 17 residues. This chain's CDR3 is CASSLSAGASLYNEQFF. In nucleotides, the CDR3 is TGTGCCAGCAGCTTAAGTGCGGGAGCGTCCCTCTACAATGAGCAGTTCTTC.

This clonotype was observed a single time. V is TRBV12-3 or TRBV12-4 and J is TRBJ2-3, with D perhaps matching TRBD1 (8 bases). The CDR3 length is 14 residues. The germline V and J ends were trimmed by 8 bases and 12 bases, with 24 bases remaining between them. Here the CDR3 DNA reads TGTGCCAGCTCACCGGGGGGAGGGACAGGTACACAGTATTTT. Protein product: CASSPGGGTGTQYF.

Ten or more counts support this clonotype. The chain links TRBV7-2 to TRBJ1-4; possible D gene TRBD1, 6 bases. V lost 3 bases, J lost 7 bases, and 18 bases lay in between. The CDR3 is made up of 16 amino acids. Germline lookup yields CDR1 SGHTA and CDR2 FQGNSA. In DNA, the CDR3 is TGTGCCAGCAGCTTGGGGGCGGCAAGGAATAGTGAAAAACTGTTTTTT. Amino acid sequence: CASSLGAARNSEKLFF. The full variable domain, with the rest looked up from reference TRBV7-2 and TRBJ1-4, is GAGVSQSPSNKVTEKGKDVELRCDPISGHTALYWYRQSLGQGLEFLIYFQGNSAPDKSGLPSDRFSAERTGGSVSTLTIQRTQQEDSAVYLCASSLGAARNSEKLFFGSGTQLSVL.

This clonotype was found many times. This chain connects TRBV5-5 to TRBJ2-4; D gene unclear. Germline CDR1 reads SGHKS; CDR2 reads YYEKEE (reference sequence). The V gene lost 3 bases and the J gene lost 0 bases, with 10 bases spanning the gap. The CDR3 is made up of 15 amino acids. This CDR3 is CASSSERVAKNIQYF. CDR3 nucleotides: TGTGCCAGCAGCTCTGAACGGGTAGCCAAAAACATTCAGTACTTC.

This clonotype was counted ten times or more. This chain connects TRBV12-3 or TRBV12-4 to TRBJ1-6; D gene ambiguous. The length of the CDR3 is 13 residues. The V end was cut by 2 bases, the J end by 3 bases, with 2 bases between. The CDR3 DNA follows: TGTGCCAGCAGTTTACACTATAATTCACCCCTCCACTTT. It translates to CASSLHYNSPLHF.

This clonotype was seen many times. This may arise from a read error, as a much more abundant clone is one base away. The rearrangement uses TRBV5-1 and TRBJ2-2; D gene uncertain. Germline CDR1 and CDR2: SGHRS and YFSETQ. The CDR3 sequence is 14 residues long. This chain's CDR3 is CVSSLDLRAGELFF. CDR3 DNA: TGCGTCAGCAGCTTGGACCTCAGAGCCGGGGAGCTGTTTTTT.

This sequence joins TRBV7-2 and TRBJ1-1; D perhaps matches TRBD1 (6 bases). This CDR3 comprises 15 residues. Germline V gene lookup returns CDR1 SGHTA and CDR2 FQGNSA. V gave up 3 bases and J gave up 6 bases, with 17 bases separating them. CDR3 protein: CASSFRGAGRAEAFF. The CDR3 DNA sequence: TGTGCCAGCAGCTTCCGGGGGGCGGGTCGCGCTGAAGCTTTCTTT.

This clonotype was recorded at least ten times. This chain links TRBV7-8 with TRBJ2-1; D is uncertain. The ends were cut back, 5 bases at V and 6 bases at J, with 11 bases in the middle. CDR1 SGHVS and CDR2 FQNEAQ come from the germline V gene. This CDR3 has 13 residues. In nucleotides, the CDR3 is TGTGCCAGCAGCCTCAGTTTTGGCAATGAGCAGTTCTTC. Residues: CASSLSFGNEQFF.

With respect to this clonotype: A much larger clone is a single base away; this may be a read error. The genes are TRBV5-6 and TRBJ2-1; TRBD2 aligns across 7 bases. This CDR3 has 12 residues. V dropped 3 bases and J dropped 15; count of bases not matched to a gene: 9. Germline CDR1 and CDR2: SGHDT and YYEEEE. For the CDR3, the DNA is TGTGCCAGCAGCTACCTAGCGGCAGTTCGGTTCTTC. Protein product: CASSYLAAVRFF.

This clonotype was observed many times. The chain carries TRBV6-1 and TRBJ2-3; D is unclear. The CDR3 covers 12 residues. The ends were cut back, 6 bases at V and 9 bases at J, with 13 bases in the middle. CDR1 and CDR2 (germline): MNHNS, SASEGT. The CDR3 here is CASRVQVGTQYF. As DNA, the CDR3 is TGTGCCAGCAGGGTCCAAGTTGGGACGCAGTATTTT.